This T cell receptor beta chain was documented in a study of blood T cell repertoires in COVID-19. The overall study: Italy, Spain and the United States were the sources of the convalescent and acute COVID-19 samples. PBMCs, B-cell-depleted T cells, or T cells provided the cDNA or gDNA that made up the material.

Sequencing used immunoSEQ multiplex PCR; TCRdb keeps in-frame clones, though not all of them. The table records a few hundred thousand clones, roughly 90% of them present only once. The CDR3 runs 13 residues. V was clipped by 0 bases and J by 4 bases, with 7 bases between them. Germline V gene sequence: CDR1 KGHSH, CDR2 LQKENI. Researchers sorted participants into cohorts using their self-reported clinical history. Cohort 3 donors were reported recovered after two negative PCRs, clearance, or symptom resolution. This sequence was found in a woman aged 25-40 years who had recovered from COVID-19. The sequencing sample was made of PBMCs or T cells enriched from blood (not recorded which). The chain couples TRBV18 to TRBJ2-7; D not resolved. The CDR3 DNA reads as TGTGCCAGCTCACCACCCAATGAGTACGAGCAGTACTTC. Its translation: CASSPPNEYEQYF.